This T cell receptor (beta chain) comes out of a study of naive and memory T cell subsets. This CDR3 is 13 amino acids long. V was shortened by 7 bases and J by 2 bases, with 13 bases between the two germline ends. Germline CDR1 is DFQATT and CDR2 is SNEGSKA (reference sequence). The beta constant-region primer was an equimolar mix of two oligonucleotides covering TRBC1 and TRBC2. TCRdb reanalysed the UMI-ligation and nested PCR reads using MiXCR and keeps one entry per CDR3 protein. The sample includes 81,000 or so distinct CDR3 sequences, 5.5% to 8.5% of them seen just once. This clonotype was observed a few times.

This TCR derives from a human donor in good health. The rearrangement joins TRBV20-1 to TRBJ2-3; D is perhaps TRBD1 (5 bases). The source material was central memory CD4+ T cells from blood. The CDR3 DNA reads as TGCAGTGTTCAGACAGCCCTCACAGATACGCAGTATTTT. It yields the protein CSVQTALTDTQYF.